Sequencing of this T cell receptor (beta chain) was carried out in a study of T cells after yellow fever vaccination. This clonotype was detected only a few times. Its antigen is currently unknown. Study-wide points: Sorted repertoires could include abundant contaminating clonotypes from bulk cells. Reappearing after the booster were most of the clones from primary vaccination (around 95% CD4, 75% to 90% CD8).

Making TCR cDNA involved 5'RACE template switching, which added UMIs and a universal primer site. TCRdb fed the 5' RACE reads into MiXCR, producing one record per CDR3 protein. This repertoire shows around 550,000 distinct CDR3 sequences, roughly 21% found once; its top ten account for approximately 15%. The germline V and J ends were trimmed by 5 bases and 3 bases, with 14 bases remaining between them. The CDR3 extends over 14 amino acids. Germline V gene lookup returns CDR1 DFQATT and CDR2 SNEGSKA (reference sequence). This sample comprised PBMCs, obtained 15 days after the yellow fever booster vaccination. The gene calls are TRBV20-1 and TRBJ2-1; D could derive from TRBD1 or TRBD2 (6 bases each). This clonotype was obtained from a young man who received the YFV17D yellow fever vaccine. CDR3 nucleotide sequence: TGCAGTGCTTGGACGGGGGCGGACTACAATGAGCAGTTCTTC. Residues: CSAWTGADYNEQFF.